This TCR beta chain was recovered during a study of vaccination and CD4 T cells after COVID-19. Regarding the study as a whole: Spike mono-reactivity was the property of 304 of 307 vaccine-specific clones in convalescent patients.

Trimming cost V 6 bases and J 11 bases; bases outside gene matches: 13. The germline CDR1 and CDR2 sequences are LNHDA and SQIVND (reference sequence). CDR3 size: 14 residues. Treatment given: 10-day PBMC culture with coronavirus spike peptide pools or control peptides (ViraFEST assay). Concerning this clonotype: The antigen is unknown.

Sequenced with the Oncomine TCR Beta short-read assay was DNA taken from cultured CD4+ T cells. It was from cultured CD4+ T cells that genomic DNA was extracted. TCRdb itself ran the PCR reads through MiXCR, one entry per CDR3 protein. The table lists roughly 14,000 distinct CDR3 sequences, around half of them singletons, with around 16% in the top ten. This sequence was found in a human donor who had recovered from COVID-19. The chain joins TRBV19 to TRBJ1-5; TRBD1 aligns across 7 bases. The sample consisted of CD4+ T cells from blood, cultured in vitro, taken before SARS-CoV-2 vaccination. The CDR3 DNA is TGTGCCAGTAGCCTAAGTGCAGGGGGATCAGCCCAGCATTTT. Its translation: CASSLSAGGSAQHF.